The clone carrying this T cell receptor beta chain was seen repeatedly, ten times or more. Antigen specificity is unknown. A single record per CDR3 protein comes from TCRdb applying MiXCR to the 5' RACE reads. The sample records some 900,000 distinct CDR3 sequences, around 12% being singletons. This sample is drawn from a study of identical twins. Regarding the study as a whole: Insertion counts were lower in abundant cord blood beta clonotypes, a trend that memory repertoires did not show.

The CDR3 has 12 amino acids. The ends were cut back, 3 bases at V and 4 bases at J, with 8 bases in the middle. The germline V gene has CDR1 SGHDT and CDR2 YYEEEE. This sample was shared with a second study, whose subject was yellow fever vaccine responses in identical twins.

Sequenced: PBMCs. The chain recombines TRBV5-6 with TRBJ2-7, with D uncertain. The receptor was isolated from a woman younger than 35 in good health. CDR3 residues: CASSSTAYEQYF. The CDR3 DNA follows: TGTGCCAGCAGCTCCACGGCATACGAGCAGTACTTC.